This T cell receptor (beta chain) was identified during a study of Graves' ophthalmopathy and Graves' hyperthyroidism. Investigators amplified TCR beta CDR3 regions from RNA transcripts. HTBI primers were used in a first-round RT-PCR, which preceded a second-round multiplex PCR. TCRdb fed the multiplex PCR reads into MiXCR, producing one record per CDR3 protein. The sample lists hundreds of thousands of distinct CDR3 sequences; roughly 41% were seen once. A few counts support this clonotype. Its antigen is unknown. Study findings and constraints: Most expanded clonotypes in thyroid above 0.001 frequency also showed up in blood.

A diagnosis was made from clinical symptoms together with serum thyroxine, TRAb, thyroid ultrasound and orbital computed tomography. The TCR was taken from an adult man with Graves' ophthalmopathy. The sequencing sample was made of peripheral blood.

This chain's CDR3 is CATDVTDTQYF. The CDR3 nucleotides read TGTGCCACGGACGTCACAGATACGCAGTATTTT. The chain carries TRBV2 and TRBJ2-3; D remains ambiguous. CDR1 is SNHLY and CDR2 is FYNNEI in the germline V gene. V lost 10 bases to trimming and J lost 2 bases, with 7 bases between them. This CDR3 has 11 amino acids. Full variable domain (rest looked up from reference TRBV2 and TRBJ2-3): EPEVTQTPSHQVTQMGQEVILRCVPISNHLYFYWYRQILGQKVEFLVSFYNNEISEKSEIFDDQFSVERPDGSNFTLKIRSTKLEDSAMYFCATDVTDTQYFGPGTRLTVL.